This T cell receptor (beta chain) was captured by sequencing in a study of blood T cell repertoires in COVID-19. Overall study context: COVID-19 samples collected from the United States, Italy and Spain covered acute and convalescent phases.

Clinical histories supplied by participants themselves formed the basis of cohort assignment. The V end lost 6 bases, the J end lost 0 bases, and 29 bases lay between the germline ends. This CDR3 spans 20 amino acids. The germline V gene encodes CDR1 LNHDA and CDR2 SQIVND (reference sequence). Sequencing was performed with immunoSEQ multiplex PCR; in TCRdb, only in-frame clones are kept and a portion is missing. Of 220,000 or so clones listed, more than 70% are singletons. The V and J genes are TRBV19 and TRBJ1-1, with D tentatively TRBD1 (6 bases). The sequence derives from a woman between 50 and 59 years old who had recovered from COVID-19. Sequenced input: PBMCs or T cells enriched from blood (not recorded which). The CDR3 DNA follows: TGTGCCAGTAGGCTCCTTCTGGGGGGGCGTTTCGTTAACATGAACACTGAAGCTTTCTTT. Its protein is CASRLLLGGRFVNMNTEAFF.